This record concerns one T cell receptor (beta chain) sequence. Germline-derived CDR1 and CDR2 are LNHDA and SQIVND (reference sequence). V lost 5 bases and J 1 base, leaving 11 bases between the germline ends. This CDR3 has 14 residues. The entry originates in a study of T cells in Graves' hyperthyroidism and ophthalmopathy. TCR beta CDR3 regions were amplified from RNA. A first-round RT-PCR of the TCR CDR3 used the HTBI primer set. TCRdb re-analysed the multiplex PCR reads in MiXCR, keeping a single row per CDR3 protein. The table lists fewer than 700,000 distinct CDR3 sequences, approximately 17% of them singletons.

The sequenced sample consisted of blood. The TCR sequence derives from a woman under 30 with Graves' ophthalmopathy. The chain recombines TRBV19 with TRBJ1-2, with D unclear. For the CDR3, the DNA is TGTGCCAGTAGTCCCCAGGTCGGTAACTATGGCTACACCTTC. Its protein product is CASSPQVGNYGYTF.